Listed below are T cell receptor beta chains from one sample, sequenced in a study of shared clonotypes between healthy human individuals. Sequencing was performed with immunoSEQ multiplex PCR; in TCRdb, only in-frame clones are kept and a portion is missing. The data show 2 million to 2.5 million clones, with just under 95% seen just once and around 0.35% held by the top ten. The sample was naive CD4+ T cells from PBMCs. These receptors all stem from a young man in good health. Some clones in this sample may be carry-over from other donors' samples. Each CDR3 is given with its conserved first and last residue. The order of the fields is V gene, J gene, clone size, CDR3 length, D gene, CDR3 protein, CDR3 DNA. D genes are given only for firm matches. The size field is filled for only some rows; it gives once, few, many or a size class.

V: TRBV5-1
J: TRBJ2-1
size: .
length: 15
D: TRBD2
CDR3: CASSITSGRGYEQFF
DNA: TGCGCCAGCAGCATAACTAGCGGGAGAGGCTATGAGCAGTTCTTC

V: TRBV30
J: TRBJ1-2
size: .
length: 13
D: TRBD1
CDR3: CAWSADRGLGYTF
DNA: TGTGCCTGGAGTGCCGACAGGGGGCTTGGCTACACCTTC

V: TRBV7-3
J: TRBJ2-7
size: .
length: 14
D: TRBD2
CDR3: CASSPGLATSEQYF
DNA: TGTGCCAGCAGCCCGGGACTAGCGACGAGTGAGCAGTACTTC

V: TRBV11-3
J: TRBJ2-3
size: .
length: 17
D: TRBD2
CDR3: CASSFRTSGRGTDTQYF
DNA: TGTGCCAGCAGCTTCCGGACTAGCGGGAGGGGCACAGATACGCAGTATTTT

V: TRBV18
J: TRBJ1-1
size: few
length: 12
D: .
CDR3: CASSIFNTEAFF
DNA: TGTGCCAGCTCGATATTCAACACTGAAGCTTTCTTT

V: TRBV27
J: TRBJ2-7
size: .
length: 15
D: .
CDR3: CASRPTGTAAYEQYF
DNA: TGTGCCAGCAGACCTACCGGGACCGCCGCCTACGAGCAGTACTTC

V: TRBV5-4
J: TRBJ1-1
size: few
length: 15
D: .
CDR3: CASSLVAELNTEAFF
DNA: TGTGCCAGCAGCTTGGTTGCAGAACTGAACACTGAAGCTTTCTTT

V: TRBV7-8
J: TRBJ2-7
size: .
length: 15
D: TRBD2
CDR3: CASSLVVAGTYEQYF
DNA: TGTGCCAGCAGCTTAGTGGTAGCGGGGACCTACGAGCAGTACTTC

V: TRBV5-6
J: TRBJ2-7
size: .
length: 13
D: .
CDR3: CASSPGVSHEQYF
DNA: TGTGCCAGCAGCCCGGGGGTCTCTCACGAGCAGTACTTC

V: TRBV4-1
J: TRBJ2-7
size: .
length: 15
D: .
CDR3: CASSQLGTHYYEQYF
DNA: TGCGCCAGCAGCCAGCTCGGGACTCATTACTACGAGCAGTACTTC

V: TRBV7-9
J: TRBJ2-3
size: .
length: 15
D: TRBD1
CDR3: CASSPDRGSTDTQYF
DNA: TGTGCCAGCAGCCCTGACAGGGGTAGCACAGATACGCAGTATTTT

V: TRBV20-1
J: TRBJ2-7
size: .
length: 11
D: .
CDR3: CSATPIYEQYF
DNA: TGCAGTGCTACTCCGATCTACGAGCAGTACTTC

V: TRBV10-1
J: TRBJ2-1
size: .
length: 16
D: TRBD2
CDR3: CASSESGLGRVDEQFF
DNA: TGCGCCAGCAGTGAGTCGGGGTTGGGGAGGGTCGATGAGCAGTTCTTC

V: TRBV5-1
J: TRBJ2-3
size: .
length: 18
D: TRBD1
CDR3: CASSFFAPGTEGADTQYF
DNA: TGCGCCAGCAGCTTTTTCGCGCCCGGGACAGAAGGCGCAGATACGCAGTATTTT

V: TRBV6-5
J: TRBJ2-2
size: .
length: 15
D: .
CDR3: CASSLKGTNTGELFF
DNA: TGTGCCAGCAGTTTAAAAGGGACGAACACCGGGGAGCTGTTTTTT

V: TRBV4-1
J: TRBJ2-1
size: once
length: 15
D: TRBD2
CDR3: CASSEREFSYNEQFF
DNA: TGCGCCAGCAGCGAGCGGGAGTTCTCCTACAATGAGCAGTTCTTC

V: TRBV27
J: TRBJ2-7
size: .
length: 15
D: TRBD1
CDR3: CASRPGTGGRGEQYF
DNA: TGTGCCAGCAGGCCGGGGACAGGGGGACGGGGCGAGCAGTACTTC

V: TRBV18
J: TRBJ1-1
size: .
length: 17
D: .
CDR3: CASSPPGVGTLNTEAFF
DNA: TGTGCCAGCTCACCACCGGGTGTAGGGACCTTGAACACTGAAGCTTTCTTT

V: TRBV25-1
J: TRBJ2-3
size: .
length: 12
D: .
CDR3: CASKADTDTQYF
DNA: TGTGCCAGCAAGGCAGACACAGATACGCAGTATTTT

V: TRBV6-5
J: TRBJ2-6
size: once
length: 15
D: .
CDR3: CASSDPFSGANVLTF
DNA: TGTGCCAGCAGCGATCCCTTCTCTGGGGCCAACGTCCTGACTTTC

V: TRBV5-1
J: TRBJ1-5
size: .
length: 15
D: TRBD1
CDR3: CASSRDGTANQPQHF
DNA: TGCGCCAGCAGCCGAGATGGGACAGCTAATCAGCCCCAGCATTTT

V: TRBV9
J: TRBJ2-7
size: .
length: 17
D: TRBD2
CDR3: CASSNRSLAEINYEQYF
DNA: TGTGCCAGCAGCAATCGGTCACTAGCGGAGATAAACTACGAGCAGTACTTC

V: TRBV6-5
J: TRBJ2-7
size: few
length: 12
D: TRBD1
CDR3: CATPDRSYEQYF
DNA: TGTGCCACCCCGGACAGGTCCTACGAGCAGTACTTC

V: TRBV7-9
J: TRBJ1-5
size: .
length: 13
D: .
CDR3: CASSLAQGGPQHF
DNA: TGTGCCAGCAGCTTAGCCCAGGGTGGGCCCCAGCATTTT

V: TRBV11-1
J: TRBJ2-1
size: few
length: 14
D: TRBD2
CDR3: CASSLASGKGEQFF
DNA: TGTGCCAGCAGCTTGGCTAGCGGGAAGGGTGAGCAGTTCTTC

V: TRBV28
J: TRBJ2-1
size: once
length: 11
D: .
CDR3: CASIGGVEQFF
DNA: TGTGCCAGCATTGGCGGAGTTGAGCAGTTCTTC

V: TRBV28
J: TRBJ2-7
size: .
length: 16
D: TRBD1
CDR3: CASSLWLGQGYNEQYF
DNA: TGTGCCAGCAGTTTATGGTTGGGACAGGGGTACAACGAGCAGTACTTC

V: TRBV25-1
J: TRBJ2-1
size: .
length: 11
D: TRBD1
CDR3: CASSQTGAGVF
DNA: TGTGCCAGCAGTCAAACAGGGGCAGGGGTCTTC

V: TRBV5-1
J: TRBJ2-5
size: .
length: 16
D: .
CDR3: CASSLGAGHLQETQYF
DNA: TGCGCCAGCAGCTTGGGAGCGGGACACCTCCAAGAGACCCAGTACTTC

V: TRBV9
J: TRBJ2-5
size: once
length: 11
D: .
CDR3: CASSAGKAQYF
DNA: TGTGCCAGCAGTGCAGGGAAGGCCCAGTACTTC

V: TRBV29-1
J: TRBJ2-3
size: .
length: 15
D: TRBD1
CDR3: CSVADGTGRVDTQYF
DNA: TGCAGCGTCGCGGACGGGACAGGGCGGGTAGATACGCAGTATTTT

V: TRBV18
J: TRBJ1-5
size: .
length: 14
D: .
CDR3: CASSPGGLNQPQHF
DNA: TGTGCCAGCTCCCCGGGGGGGCTCAATCAGCCCCAGCATTTT

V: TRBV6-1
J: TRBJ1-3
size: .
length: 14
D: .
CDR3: CASIKTGGGNTIYF
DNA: TGTGCCAGCATTAAAACGGGTGGTGGAAACACCATATATTTT

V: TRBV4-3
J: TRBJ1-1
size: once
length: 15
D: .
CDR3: CASSQDRGENTEAFF
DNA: TGCGCCAGCAGCCAAGATCGGGGGGAAAACACTGAAGCTTTCTTT

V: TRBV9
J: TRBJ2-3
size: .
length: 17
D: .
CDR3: CASSVLSYGGAWGTQYF
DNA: TGTGCCAGCAGCGTTCTAAGTTATGGCGGGGCTTGGGGTACGCAGTATTTT

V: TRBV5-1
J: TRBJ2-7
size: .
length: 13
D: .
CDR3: CASSLAPSYEQYF
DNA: TGCGCCAGCAGCTTGGCCCCTTCCTACGAGCAGTACTTC

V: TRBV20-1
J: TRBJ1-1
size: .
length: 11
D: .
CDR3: CSARVKGTAFF
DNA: TGCAGTGCTAGAGTTAAGGGAACGGCTTTCTTT

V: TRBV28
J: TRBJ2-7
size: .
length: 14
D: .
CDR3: CASSTPGSNYEQYF
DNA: TGTGCCAGCAGCACCCCCGGCAGCAACTACGAGCAGTACTTC

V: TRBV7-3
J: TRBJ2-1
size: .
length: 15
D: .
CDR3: CASSLLGPPYNEQFF
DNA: TGTGCCAGCAGCTTACTAGGGCCCCCCTACAATGAGCAGTTCTTC

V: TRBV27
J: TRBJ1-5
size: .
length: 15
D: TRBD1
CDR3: CASSLNRGGNQPQHF
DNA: TGTGCCAGCAGTTTAAACAGGGGGGGCAATCAGCCCCAGCATTTT

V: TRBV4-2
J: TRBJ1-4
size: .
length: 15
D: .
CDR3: CASSLLSGGSEKLFF
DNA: TGTGCCAGCAGCCTCCTCTCCGGGGGGAGTGAAAAACTGTTTTTT

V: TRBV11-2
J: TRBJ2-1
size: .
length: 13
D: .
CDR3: CASSLGSLYKQFF
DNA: TGTGCCAGCAGCTTAGGGTCCCTGTATAAGCAGTTCTTC

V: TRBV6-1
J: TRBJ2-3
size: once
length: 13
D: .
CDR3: CASSGLWKDTQYF
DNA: TGTGCCAGCAGTGGGTTATGGAAAGATACGCAGTATTTT

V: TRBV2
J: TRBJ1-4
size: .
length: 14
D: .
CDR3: CASRWGRGNEKLFF
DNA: TGTGCCAGCAGATGGGGCAGGGGAAATGAAAAACTGTTTTTT

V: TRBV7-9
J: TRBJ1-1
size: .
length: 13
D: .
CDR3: CASSSYSNTEAFF
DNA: TGTGCCAGCAGCTCCTACAGCAACACTGAAGCTTTCTTT

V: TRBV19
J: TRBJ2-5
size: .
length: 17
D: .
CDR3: CASTPRAGGHLKETQYF
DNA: TGTGCCAGTACCCCCCGTGCTGGGGGCCATCTAAAAGAGACCCAGTACTTC

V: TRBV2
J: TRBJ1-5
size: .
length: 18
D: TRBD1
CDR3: CASSGTGGKGTSNQPQHF
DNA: TGTGCCAGCAGTGGGACAGGGGGCAAAGGGACGAGCAATCAGCCCCAGCATTTT

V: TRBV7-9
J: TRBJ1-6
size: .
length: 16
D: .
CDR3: CASSFSPSSYNSPLHF
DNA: TGTGCCAGCAGCTTTTCGCCTAGCTCCTATAATTCACCCCTCCACTTT

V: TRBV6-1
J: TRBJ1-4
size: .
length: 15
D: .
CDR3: CASGASKGLYEKLFF
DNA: TGTGCCAGCGGGGCTAGTAAGGGGCTGTATGAAAAACTGTTTTTT

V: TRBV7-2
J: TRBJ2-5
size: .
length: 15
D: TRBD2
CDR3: CASSRTSGSGETQYF
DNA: TGTGCCAGCAGCCGAACTAGCGGGAGTGGAGAGACCCAGTACTTC

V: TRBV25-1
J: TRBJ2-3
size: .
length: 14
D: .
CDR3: CASSRQMSTDTQYF
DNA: TGTGCCAGCAGTCGACAGATGAGCACAGATACGCAGTATTTT

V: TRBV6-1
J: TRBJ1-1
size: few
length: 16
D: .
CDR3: CASSEMAVRTNTEAFF
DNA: TGTGCCAGCAGTGAAATGGCGGTCAGGACGAACACTGAAGCTTTCTTT

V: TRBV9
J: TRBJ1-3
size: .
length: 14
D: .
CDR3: CASSVDTSGNTIYF
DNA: TGTGCCAGCAGCGTAGATACTTCTGGAAACACCATATATTTT

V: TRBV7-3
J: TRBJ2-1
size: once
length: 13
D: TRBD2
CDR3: CASRLAVYNEQFF
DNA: TGTGCCAGCCGGCTAGCGGTCTACAATGAGCAGTTCTTC

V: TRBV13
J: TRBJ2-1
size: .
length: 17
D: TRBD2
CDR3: CASSLTSGGTLYNEQFF
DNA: TGTGCCAGCAGCTTAACCTCCGGGGGGACCCTCTACAATGAGCAGTTCTTC

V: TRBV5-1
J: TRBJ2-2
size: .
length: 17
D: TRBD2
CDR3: CASSRGLAGIGAGELFF
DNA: TGCGCCAGCAGCCGGGGACTAGCGGGAATCGGTGCCGGGGAGCTGTTTTTT

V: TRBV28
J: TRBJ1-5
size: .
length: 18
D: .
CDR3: CASSSQGRWGYSNQPQHF
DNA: TGTGCCAGCAGTTCTCAGGGACGTTGGGGTTATAGCAATCAGCCCCAGCATTTT

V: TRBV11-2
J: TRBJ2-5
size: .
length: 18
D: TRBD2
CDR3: CASSRTSGRFLLGETQYF
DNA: TGTGCCAGCAGCCGGACTAGCGGGAGGTTCTTATTAGGGGAGACCCAGTACTTC

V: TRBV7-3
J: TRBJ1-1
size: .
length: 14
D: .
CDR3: CASSSSGTNTEAFF
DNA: TGTGCCAGCAGCTCCTCCGGGACAAACACTGAAGCTTTCTTT

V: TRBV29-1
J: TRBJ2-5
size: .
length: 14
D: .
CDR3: CSVEKAGGWETQYF
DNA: TGCAGCGTTGAAAAGGCAGGGGGGTGGGAGACCCAGTACTTC